The 8 T cell receptor beta chains listed next were all sequenced from one sample in a study of shared clonotypes between healthy human individuals. Profiling relied on immunoSEQ multiplex PCR, and the TCRdb table lists in-frame clones only, not all of them. Here the sample spans about 610,000 clones, 95% to 96% being singletons. Naive CD8 cells were CD45RO-negative, positively selected for CCR7, excluding terminally differentiated effector memory CD45RA+ cells. The specimen sequenced was naive CD8+ T cells sorted from blood. These receptor sequences come from a woman in her 30s in good health.

This rearrangement joins TRBV28 to TRBJ2-7; D is undetermined. V gave up 1 base and J gave up 0 bases, with 7 bases separating them. CDR1 and CDR2 from the germline V gene are MDHEN and SYDVKM. This CDR3 spans 14 amino acids. The CDR3 region has the DNA TGTGCCAGCAGTTTATTAGACCACTCCTACGAGCAGTACTTC. This encodes CASSLLDHSYEQYF.

The chain recombines TRBV7-2 with TRBJ2-4, with D maybe TRBD1 (5 bases). Germline V lookup: CDR1 SGHTA, CDR2 FQGNSA. V was shortened by 6 bases and J by 0 bases, with 12 bases between the two germline ends. The CDR3 runs 15 residues. The CDR3 DNA reads TGTGCCAGCAGTCCCCGACAGCTAGCCAAAAACATTCAGTACTTC. This codes for CASSPRQLAKNIQYF.

The rearrangement joins TRBV29-1 to TRBJ2-1; TRBD2 matches 12 bases. The CDR3 loop spans 14 amino acids. V shed 8 bases and J 10 bases; nucleotides not matched to a gene: 12. CDR1 is SQVTM and CDR2 is ANQGSEA in the germline V gene. The CDR3 loop reads CSSRLAGDSGEQFF. In DNA, the CDR3 is TGCAGCTCCAGACTAGCGGGAGATTCAGGGGAGCAGTTCTTC.

The rearrangement joins TRBV7-9 to TRBJ2-2, with unresolved D. CDR1 and CDR2 from the germline V gene are SEHNR and FQNEAQ (reference sequence). The V end lost 1 base, the J end lost 0 bases, and 9 bases lay between the germline ends. The CDR3 has 16 amino acids. CDR3 region: CASSLVAGPNTGELFF. The CDR3, as DNA: TGTGCCAGCAGCTTAGTGGCAGGACCGAACACCGGGGAGCTGTTTTTT.

This chain joins TRBV27 and TRBJ1-1; D not certain. The CDR3 spans 11 residues. From germline, CDR1 is MNHEY and CDR2 SMNVEV (reference sequence). V shed 5 bases and J shed 2 bases, with 3 bases lying between them. The CDR3 reads CASSANTEAFF. The CDR3 DNA reads TGTGCCAGCAGTGCCAACACTGAAGCTTTCTTT.

The chain joins TRBV18 to TRBJ1-1; no reliable D call. V was shortened by 0 bases and J by 10 bases, with 12 bases between the two germline ends. Germline V CDR1 and CDR2: KGHSH, LQKENI. The CDR3 has 13 amino acids. Here the CDR3 reads CASSPPIERGAFF. Written as DNA, the CDR3 is TGTGCCAGCTCACCACCGATCGAACGGGGAGCTTTCTTT. Drawing the rest from reference TRBV18 and TRBJ1-1, the complete variable domain is NAGVMQNPRHLVRRRGQEARLRCSPMKGHSHVYWYRQLPEEGLKFMVYLQKENIIDESGMPKERFSAEFPKEGPSILRIQQVVRGDSAAYFCASSPPIERGAFFGQGTRLTVV.

This chain connects TRBV2 to TRBJ2-2; perhaps TRBD2 as D (6 bases). The germline V gene has CDR1 SNHLY and CDR2 FYNNEI. This CDR3 has 13 amino acids. Trimming removed 9 bases at V and 3 bases at J, with 11 bases between. CDR3 sequence: CARGGIDTGELFF. The DNA of the CDR3 is TGTGCCAGGGGCGGGATTGACACCGGGGAGCTGTTTTTT.

The chain uses TRBV19 and TRBJ2-2, with TRBD2 identical over 15 bases. From germline, CDR1 is LNHDA and CDR2 SQIVND (reference sequence). V shed 4 bases, J shed 6 bases, and the junction held 15 bases outside the gene matches. There are 20 residues in the CDR3. In nucleotides, the CDR3 is TGTGCCAGTAGTACCCGGACTAGCGGGAGGGCCGTCAGTGGGGCCGGGGAGCTGTTTTTT. Its protein product is CASSTRTSGRAVSGAGELFF.